This passage covers 16 T cell receptor beta chains from one sample sequenced in a study of shared clonotypes between healthy human individuals. Repertoires were generated with immunoSEQ multiplex PCR, while TCRdb's copy carries only in-frame clones and drops some. Of a few million clones listed, over 90% were seen once; the top ten hold around 0.4%. The specimen was naive CD4+ T cells from PBMCs. Documented subset: CD45RA+ positively selected. These receptors originate from a man aged 18 to 29 in good health. Some clones in this sample may be carry-over from other donors' samples.

The rearrangement joins TRBV7-3 to TRBJ2-1; TRBD1 aligns across 9 bases. V lost 5 bases and J lost 1; bases outside the gene matches: 9. Germline CDR1 and CDR2: SGHTA and FQGTGA. The CDR3 runs 17 residues. The CDR3 DNA reads TGTGCCAGCAGCACTATGACAGGGGGTATGTCCTACAATGAGCAGTTCTTC. It is translated as CASSTMTGGMSYNEQFF.

The chain employs TRBV28 and TRBJ2-7; D is perhaps TRBD1 (6 bases). The CDR3 runs 15 residues. Trimming pared 2 bases from V and 0 bases from J, leaving 11 bases between. The germline V gene encodes CDR1 MDHEN and CDR2 SYDVKM. This CDR3 reads CASSLEQGGSYEQYF. In DNA form, the CDR3 reads TGTGCCAGCAGTTTAGAACAGGGTGGCTCCTACGAGCAGTACTTC.

This clone was seen just once. As DNA, the CDR3 is TGTGCCAGCAGCCGGACTAGCGCACAAGAGACCCAGTACTTC. Its translation: CASSRTSAQETQYF. V gene TRBV28 combines with J gene TRBJ2-5; 9 nucleotides align to TRBD2. Germline CDR1 is MDHEN and CDR2 is SYDVKM. CDR3 length equals 14 residues. The ends lost 6 bases at V and 2 bases at J; junction bases unmatched: 4.

This clone appeared once. The V call is TRBV28, the J call TRBJ2-3, with TRBD2 identical over 9 bases. V lost 7 bases and J lost 4; bases outside the gene matches: 9. There are 15 residues in the CDR3. CDR1 is MDHEN and CDR2 is SYDVKM in the germline V gene. The DNA for the CDR3 is TGTGCCAGCACCATCCTGGCGGGGGGGGCAGATACGCAGTATTTT. Protein product: CASTILAGGADTQYF.

The V and J genes are TRBV6-1 and TRBJ2-7, with D uncertain. The germline V gene has CDR1 MNHNS and CDR2 SASEGT. Between the trimmed V and J ends, which lost 5 bases and 3 bases, there was a span of 14 bases. This CDR3 has 14 residues. The CDR3 loop reads CASSYRPLGYEQYF. The CDR3 coding sequence is TGTGCCAGCAGTTATCGACCTTTGGGCTACGAGCAGTACTTC.

The CDR3 coding sequence is TGCAGCGAGGGCGCAGGGTTTGGCACTGAAGCTTTCTTT. Its translation: CSEGAGFGTEAFF. The rearrangement uses TRBV29-1 and TRBJ1-1; possible D gene TRBD1, 5 bases. Germline V lookup: CDR1 SQVTM, CDR2 ANQGSEA. The length of the CDR3 is 13 residues. V was cut by 7 bases and J by 4 bases, with 16 bases left in between.

The DNA of the CDR3 is TGTGCCTGGAGCGAAGGGACAGGGATCGGGGAGACCCAGTACTTC. Encoded protein: CAWSEGTGIGETQYF. V is TRBV30 and J is TRBJ2-5, with TRBD1 identical over 9 bases. This CDR3 comprises 15 residues. CDR1 is GTSNPN, CDR2 SVGIG, per germline (reference sequence). Trimming at V came to 3 bases and at J to 5 bases, leaving 10 bases not matched to a gene.

This chain connects TRBV4-2 to TRBJ2-7; 12 bases match TRBD1. J gave up 2 bases and V 4 bases, and 3 bases lay outside the gene matches. This CDR3 has 15 residues. CDR1 is LGHNA and CDR2 is YNFKEQ in the germline V gene. The DNA of the CDR3 is TGTGCCAGCAGCCCCGGGACAGGGGGCCCCTACGAGCAGTACTTC. Amino acid sequence: CASSPGTGGPYEQYF.

J is TRBJ1-5 and V is TRBV6-1; 9 bases map to TRBD1. Looked up from germline, CDR1 is MNHNS and CDR2 is SASEGT. V dropped 4 bases and J dropped 0; count of bases not matched to a gene: 13. The CDR3 is 19 amino acids. The CDR3 sequence is CASSGRTGDIFYSNQPQHF. The CDR3 DNA reads TGTGCCAGCAGTGGGCGGACAGGGGATATCTTTTATAGCAATCAGCCCCAGCATTTT.

The rearrangement uses TRBV4-2 and TRBJ1-2, with 8 bases identical to TRBD1. The CDR3 spans 17 residues. V lost 4 bases to trimming and J lost 6 bases; unmatched junction nucleotides: 16. CDR1 is LGHNA and CDR2 is YNFKEQ in the germline V gene. The CDR3 protein is CASSRSLVGQGRHGYTF. CDR3 bases: TGTGCCAGCAGCCGGTCCTTAGTCGGACAGGGTCGGCATGGCTACACCTTC.

This sequence joins TRBV10-3 and TRBJ2-5; 8 bases map to TRBD2. The CDR3 has 18 residues. The germline V gene encodes CDR1 ENHRY and CDR2 SYGVKD. V was clipped by 0 bases and J by 5 bases; unmatched bases: 14. The CDR3 DNA sequence: TGTGCCATCAGTGAGTCGATGGGCGTAGCGGGGCGGTCTGAGACCCAGTACTTC. It codes for CAISESMGVAGRSETQYF.

CDR3 nucleotide sequence: TGTGCCAGCAGAATAGAGAGGAGCGGGAGGCCACCTCAAGAGACCCAGTACTTC. Its translation: CASRIERSGRPPQETQYF. V and J are TRBV28 and TRBJ2-5; TRBD2 matches 9 bases. V shed 6 bases, J shed 2 bases, and the junction held 16 bases outside the gene matches. The CDR3 extends over 18 amino acids. CDR1 is MDHEN, CDR2 SYDVKM, per germline.

This chain joins TRBV7-9 and TRBJ1-5, with 7 bases matching TRBD1. The CDR3 has 14 amino acids. V shed 3 bases and J 6 bases; nucleotides not matched to a gene: 5. The germline V gene has CDR1 SEHNR and CDR2 FQNEAQ (reference sequence). CDR3 amino acids: CASSLGQQAQPQHF. DNA for the CDR3: TGTGCCAGCAGCTTGGGACAGCAAGCTCAGCCCCAGCATTTT.

This clone was recorded once. This chain joins TRBV5-4 and TRBJ2-2; D unresolved. From germline, CDR1 is SGHNT and CDR2 YYREEE (reference sequence). The CDR3 loop spans 15 amino acids. Trimming stripped 0 bases from V and 4 bases from J, with 10 bases between. The chain's CDR3 is CASSLVRAGTGELFF. CDR3 nucleotide sequence: TGTGCCAGCAGCTTGGTCCGGGCTGGCACCGGGGAGCTGTTTTTT.

The rearrangement links TRBV9 to TRBJ2-1; 10 bases line up with TRBD2. V was clipped by 2 bases and J by 4 bases; unmatched bases: 15. Germline V gene lookup returns CDR1 SGDLS and CDR2 YYNGEE. The CDR3 totals 19 residues. Written as DNA, the CDR3 is TGTGCCAGCAGCGTTGAGGGAAAACGGGGGACTAGCGATTACAATGAGCAGTTCTTC. Amino acid sequence: CASSVEGKRGTSDYNEQFF.

This chain joins TRBV29-1 and TRBJ2-3, with 7 bases that match TRBD2. Germline V lookup: CDR1 SQVTM, CDR2 ANQGSEA. The ends lost 6 bases at V and 4 bases at J; junction bases unmatched: 7. This CDR3 contains 13 residues. The CDR3 reads CSVGGTMSDTQYF. DNA of the CDR3: TGCAGCGTGGGGGGGACGATGTCAGATACGCAGTATTTT.